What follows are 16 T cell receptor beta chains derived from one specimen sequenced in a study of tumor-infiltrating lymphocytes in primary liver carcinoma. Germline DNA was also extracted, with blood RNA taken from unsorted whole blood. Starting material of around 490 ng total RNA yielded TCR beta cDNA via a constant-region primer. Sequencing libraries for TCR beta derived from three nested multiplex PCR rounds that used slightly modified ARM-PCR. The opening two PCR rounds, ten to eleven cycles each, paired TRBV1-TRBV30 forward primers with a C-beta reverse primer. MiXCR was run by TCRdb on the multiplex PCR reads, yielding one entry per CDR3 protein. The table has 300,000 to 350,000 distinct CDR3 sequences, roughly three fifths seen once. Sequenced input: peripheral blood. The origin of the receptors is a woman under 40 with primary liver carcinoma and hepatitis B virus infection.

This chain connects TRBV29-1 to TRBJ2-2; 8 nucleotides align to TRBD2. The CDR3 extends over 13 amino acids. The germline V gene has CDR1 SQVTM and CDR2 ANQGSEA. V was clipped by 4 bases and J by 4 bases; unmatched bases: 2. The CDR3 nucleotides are TGCAGCGTTGGACTAGCGAGCACCGGGGAGCTGTTTTTT. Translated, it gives CSVGLASTGELFF.

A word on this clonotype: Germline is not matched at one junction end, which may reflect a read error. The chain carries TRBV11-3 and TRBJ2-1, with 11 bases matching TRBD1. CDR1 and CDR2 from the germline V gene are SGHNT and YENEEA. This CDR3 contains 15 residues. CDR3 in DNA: TGTGCCAGCTGCGTCGGACAGGGGGCAAGGAATGAACAGTTCTTC. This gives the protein CASCVGQGARNEQFF.

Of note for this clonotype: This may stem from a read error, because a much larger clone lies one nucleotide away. The CDR3 is CNVDGTERNEQFF. CDR3 DNA: TGCAACGTTGATGGGACAGAACGAAATGAGCAGTTCTTC. This sequence joins TRBV29-1 and TRBJ2-1, with 7 bases that match TRBD1. CDR1 and CDR2 (germline): SQVTM, ANQGSEA. The CDR3 is made up of 13 amino acids.

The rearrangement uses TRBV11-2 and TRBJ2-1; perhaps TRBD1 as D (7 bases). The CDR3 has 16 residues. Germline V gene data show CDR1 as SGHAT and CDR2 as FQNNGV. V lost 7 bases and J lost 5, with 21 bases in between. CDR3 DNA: TGTGCCAGCAATCACAGGGGACGGGAGCCCGACAATGAGCAGTTCTTC. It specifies CASNHRGREPDNEQFF.

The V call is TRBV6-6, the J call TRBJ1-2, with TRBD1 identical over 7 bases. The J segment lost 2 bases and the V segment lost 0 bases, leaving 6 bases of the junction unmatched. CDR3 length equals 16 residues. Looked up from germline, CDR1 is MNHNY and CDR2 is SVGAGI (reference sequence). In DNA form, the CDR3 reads TGTGCCAGCAGTTACTCGTTTGGGGGACAGAACTATGGCTACACCTTC. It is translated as CASSYSFGGQNYGYTF.

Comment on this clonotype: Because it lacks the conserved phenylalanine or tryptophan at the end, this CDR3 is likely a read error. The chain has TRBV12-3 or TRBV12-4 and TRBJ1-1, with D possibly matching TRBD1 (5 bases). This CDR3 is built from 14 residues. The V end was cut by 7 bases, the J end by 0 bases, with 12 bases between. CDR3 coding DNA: TGTGCCAGCAAGAAGGGACGGGTGAACACTGAAGCTTTCATT. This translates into CASKKGRVNTEAFI.

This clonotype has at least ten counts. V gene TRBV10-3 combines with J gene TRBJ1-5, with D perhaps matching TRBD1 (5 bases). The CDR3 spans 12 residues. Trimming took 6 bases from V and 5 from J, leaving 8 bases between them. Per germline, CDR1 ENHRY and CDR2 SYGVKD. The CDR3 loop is CAISQQDQPQHF. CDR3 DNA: TGTGCCATCAGCCAACAGGATCAGCCCCAGCATTTT.

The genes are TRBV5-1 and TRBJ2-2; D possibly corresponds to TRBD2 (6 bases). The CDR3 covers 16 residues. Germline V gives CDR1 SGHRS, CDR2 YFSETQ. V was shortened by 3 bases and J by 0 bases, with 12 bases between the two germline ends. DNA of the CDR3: TGCGCCAGCAGCTCGCCGGGACTTTCGAACACCGGGGAGCTGTTTTTT. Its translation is CASSSPGLSNTGELFF. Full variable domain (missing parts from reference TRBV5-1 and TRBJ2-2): KAGVTQTPRYLIKTRGQQVTLSCSPISGHRSVSWYQQTPGQGLQFLFEYFSETQRNKGNFPGRFSGRQFSNSRSEMNVSTLELGDSALYLCASSSPGLSNTGELFFGEGSRLTVL.

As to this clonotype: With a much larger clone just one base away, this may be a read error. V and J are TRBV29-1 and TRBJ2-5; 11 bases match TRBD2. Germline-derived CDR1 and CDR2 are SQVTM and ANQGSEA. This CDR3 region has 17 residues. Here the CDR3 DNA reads TGCATCGTAGGGACGACCGGGACTAGCGGATACCAAGAGACCCAGTACTTC. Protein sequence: CIVGTTGTSGYQETQYF.

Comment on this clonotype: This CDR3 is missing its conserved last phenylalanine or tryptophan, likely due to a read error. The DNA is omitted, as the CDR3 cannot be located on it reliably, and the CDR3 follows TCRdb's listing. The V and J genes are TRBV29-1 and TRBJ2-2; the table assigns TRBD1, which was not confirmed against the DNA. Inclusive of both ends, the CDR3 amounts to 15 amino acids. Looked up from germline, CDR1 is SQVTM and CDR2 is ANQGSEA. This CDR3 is CSAGGGTRTPGSCFL.

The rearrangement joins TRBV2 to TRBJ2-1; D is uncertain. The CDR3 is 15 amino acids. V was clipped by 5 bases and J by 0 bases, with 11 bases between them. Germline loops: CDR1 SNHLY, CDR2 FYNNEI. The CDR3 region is CASSSPLGSYNEQFF. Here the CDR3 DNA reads TGTGCCAGCAGTTCTCCGTTAGGCTCCTACAATGAGCAGTTCTTC.

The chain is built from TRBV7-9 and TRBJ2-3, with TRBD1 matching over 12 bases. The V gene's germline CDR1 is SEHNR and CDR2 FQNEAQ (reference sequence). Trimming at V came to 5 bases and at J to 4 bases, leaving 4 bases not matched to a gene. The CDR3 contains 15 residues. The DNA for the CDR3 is TGTGCCAGCAGCCCCGGGACAGGGGGCGCAGATACGCAGTATTTT. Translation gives CASSPGTGGADTQYF.

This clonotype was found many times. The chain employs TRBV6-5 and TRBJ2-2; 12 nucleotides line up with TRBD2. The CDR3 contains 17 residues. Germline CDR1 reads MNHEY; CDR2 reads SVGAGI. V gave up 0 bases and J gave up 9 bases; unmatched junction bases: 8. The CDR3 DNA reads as TGTGCCAGCAGTTACTCCCCTAGCGGGAGGGCCTTCAGGGAGCTGTTTTTT. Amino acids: CASSYSPSGRAFRELFF.

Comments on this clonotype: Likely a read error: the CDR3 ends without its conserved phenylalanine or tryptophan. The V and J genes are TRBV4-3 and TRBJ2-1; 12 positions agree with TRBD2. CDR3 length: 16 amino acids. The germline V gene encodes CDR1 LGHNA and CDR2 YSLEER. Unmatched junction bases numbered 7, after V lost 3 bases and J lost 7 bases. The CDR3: CASSHDRGTSGNEQFL. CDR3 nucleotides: TGCGCCAGCAGCCATGATCGAGGGACTAGCGGGAATGAGCAGTTCCTC.

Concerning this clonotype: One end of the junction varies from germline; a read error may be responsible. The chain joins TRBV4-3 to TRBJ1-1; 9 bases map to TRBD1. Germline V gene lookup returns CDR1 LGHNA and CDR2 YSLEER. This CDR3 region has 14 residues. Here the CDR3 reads CASGQLDRGTEAFF. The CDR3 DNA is TGCGCCAGCGGCCAACTGGACAGGGGTACTGAAGCTTTCTTT.

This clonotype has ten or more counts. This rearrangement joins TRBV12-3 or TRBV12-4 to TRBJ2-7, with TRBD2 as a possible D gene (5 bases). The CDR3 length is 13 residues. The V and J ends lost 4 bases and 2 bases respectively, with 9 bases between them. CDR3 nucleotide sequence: TGTGCCAGCAGTTCACCGGGAACCTACGAGCAGTACTTC. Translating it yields CASSSPGTYEQYF.